These 15 T cell receptor beta chains share one sample of origin, sequenced in a study of T-cell memory formation after mild COVID-19. TCRdb independently ran MiXCR on the 5' RACE reads; one entry per CDR3 protein. Of 550,000 to 600,000 distinct CDR3 sequences listed, 17% were seen once; the top ten hold roughly 8%. Sequenced: PBMCs or a T cell subset sorted from them (not recorded which). The receptors originated from an adult woman who had mild COVID-19 (a few samples of this study predate the infection). Cell type and time point are not known.

A few counts support this clonotype. V and J are TRBV30 and TRBJ1-1; D not resolved. This CDR3 region has 13 residues. Germline CDR1 GTSNPN, CDR2 SVGIG (reference sequence). The V and J ends lost 0 bases and 4 bases respectively, with 9 bases between them. CDR3: CAWSVHRGTEAFF. The CDR3 nucleotides are TGTGCCTGGAGTGTACATAGAGGCACTGAAGCTTTCTTT. Looking up the rest from reference TRBV30 and TRBJ1-1 gives the full variable domain: SQTIHQWPATLVQPVGSPLSLECTVEGTSNPNLYWYRQAAGRGLQLLFYSVGIGQISSEVPQNLSASRPQDRQFILSSKKLLLSDSGFYLCAWSVHRGTEAFFGQGTRLTVV.

The chain combines TRBV27 with TRBJ2-1, with D uncertain. V lost 4 bases, J lost 0 bases, and 10 bases lay in between. Germline assignment: CDR1 MNHEY and CDR2 SMNVEV (reference sequence). The CDR3 extends over 15 amino acids. CDR3 nucleotides: TGTGCCAGCAGTTCCCGGGCGAGCTCCTACAATGAGCAGTTCTTC. Translating it yields CASSSRASSYNEQFF.

The chain couples TRBV7-2 to TRBJ2-3; weak D call: TRBD2 (6 bases). Germline lookup yields CDR1 SGHTA and CDR2 FQGNSA. V shed 2 bases and J shed 2 bases, with 11 bases lying between them. The CDR3 length is 15 residues. CDR3 protein: CASSLWGVDTDTQYF. In DNA, the CDR3 is TGTGCCAGCAGCTTATGGGGGGTTGACACAGATACGCAGTATTTT.

J is TRBJ1-3 and V is TRBV7-8; 9 bases align to TRBD1. CDR1 and CDR2 (germline): SGHVS, FQNEAQ. V was pared by 5 bases and J by 3 bases, with 5 bases of the junction left unmatched. This CDR3 comprises 15 residues. This CDR3 reads CASSAGTGFGNTIYF. For the CDR3, the DNA is TGTGCCAGCAGCGCCGGGACAGGGTTTGGAAACACCATATATTTT. The variable domain in full, with the rest retrieved from reference TRBV7-8 and TRBJ1-3, is GAGVSQSPRYKVAKRGQDVALRCDPISGHVSLFWYQQALGQGPEFLTYFQNEAQLDKSGLPSDRFFAERPEGSVSTLKIQRTQQEDSAVYLCASSAGTGFGNTIYFGEGSWLTVV.

The chain joins TRBV2 to TRBJ2-7, with D possibly called TRBD1 or TRBD2 (5 bases each). V shed 6 bases and J shed 0 bases, with 12 bases lying between them. Looked up from germline, CDR1 is SNHLY and CDR2 is FYNNEI. This CDR3 contains 14 residues. The CDR3 sequence is CASSSGRGSYEQYF. In nucleotides, the CDR3 is TGTGCCAGCAGCTCGGGGCGTGGCTCCTACGAGCAGTACTTC.

The J gene is TRBJ1-1, the V gene TRBV6-2 or TRBV6-3, with unresolved D. V was pared by 0 bases and J by 0 bases, with 5 bases between. This CDR3 has 14 residues. Germline CDR1 MNHEY, CDR2 SVGEGT. This CDR3 is CASSYSPLNTEAFF. CDR3 in DNA: TGTGCCAGCAGTTACTCCCCGCTGAACACTGAAGCTTTCTTT.

This clonotype has only a few counts. The chain uses TRBV9 and TRBJ2-3; tentative D call: TRBD2 (5 bases). Trimming shortened V by 0 bases and J by 4 bases, and 12 bases separated the two germline ends. This CDR3 is built from 15 residues. CDR1 and CDR2 (germline): SGDLS, YYNGEE. Here the CDR3 DNA reads TGTGCCAGCAGCGTAGGGCGTCTAGCAGCAGATACGCAGTATTTT. Protein sequence: CASSVGRLAADTQYF.

V usage is TRBV12-3 or TRBV12-4 and J usage is TRBJ2-7; no firm D call. With 1 base removed from V and 7 bases from J, the gap between germline ends came to 14 bases. The CDR3 has 14 amino acids. The CDR3 loop reads CASSLDEASGEQYF. The CDR3 DNA follows: TGTGCCAGCAGTTTAGATGAGGCTTCTGGTGAGCAGTACTTC.

Written as DNA, the CDR3 is TGTGCCAGCAGCCAAGGATTTCGCGTCGGCTCTGGAAACACCATATATTTT. It yields the protein CASSQGFRVGSGNTIYF. The V gene is TRBV3-1, the J gene TRBJ1-3; no firm D call. Germline V CDR1 and CDR2: LGHDT, YNNKEL (reference sequence). CDR3 length equals 17 residues. V was shortened by 1 base and J by 0 bases, with 13 bases between the two germline ends.

V and J are TRBV6-5 and TRBJ1-1, with D maybe TRBD1 (5 bases). V dropped 5 bases and J dropped 1 base, with 11 bases sitting between them. Germline V CDR1 and CDR2: MNHEY, SVGAGI. The CDR3 has 14 residues. The CDR3 DNA reads TGTGCCAGCAGTCGTAATCAGGGGAACACTGAAGCTTTCTTT. Protein: CASSRNQGNTEAFF.

This clonotype was counted at least ten times. The CDR3: CASSLWQSGEETQYF. The DNA for the CDR3 is TGTGCCAGCAGCCTCTGGCAAAGCGGTGAAGAGACCCAGTACTTC. The chain uses TRBV14 and TRBJ2-5; possibly TRBD2 for D (5 bases). The CDR3 contains 15 residues. The V and J ends lost 4 bases and 3 bases respectively, with 15 bases between them. Germline V gene lookup returns CDR1 SGHDN and CDR2 FVKESK.

This chain links TRBV9 with TRBJ2-7; D call uncertain. Looked up from germline, CDR1 is SGDLS and CDR2 is YYNGEE. The CDR3 has 14 residues. V was clipped by 3 bases and J by 2 bases, with 12 bases between them. CDR3 loop: CASSADLPPYEQYF. In DNA, the CDR3 is TGTGCCAGCAGCGCAGACCTCCCCCCCTACGAGCAGTACTTC.

This chain joins TRBV6-1 and TRBJ1-1, with D maybe TRBD1 (6 bases). Trimming pared 6 bases from V and 8 bases from J, leaving 10 bases between. Germline loops: CDR1 MNHNS, CDR2 SASEGT. The CDR3 has 11 residues. This CDR3 reads CASRGHVEAFF. DNA of the CDR3: TGTGCCAGCAGGGGACATGTCGAAGCTTTCTTT.

This clonotype was seen a handful of times. This chain uses TRBV11-2 with TRBJ2-7; no definite D call. The CDR3 spans 11 residues. Germline CDR1 reads SGHAT; CDR2 reads FQNNGV. Trimming removed 1 base at V and 10 bases at J, with 8 bases between. The CDR3 nucleotides are TGTGCCAGCAGCTTAGGTCAGACACAGTACTTC. Translated, it gives CASSLGQTQYF.

This clonotype was observed a few times. The chain joins TRBV7-6 to TRBJ2-5; 8 positions match TRBD1. The trim removed 3 bases at V and 7 bases at J, leaving 13 bases unmatched. Germline V gene data show CDR1 as SGHVS and CDR2 as FNYEAQ. The length of the CDR3 is 16 residues. The CDR3 region is CASSLGVAGGSGTQYF. The CDR3 DNA reads TGTGCCAGCAGCTTGGGGGTGGCAGGGGGCTCCGGGACCCAGTACTTC.